These 15 T cell receptor beta chains originate from one sample sequenced in a study of T cell repertoires in cytomegalovirus infection. Their antigens are not known. MiXCR, run by TCRdb on the reads, gives a single entry per CDR3 protein. The sample has more than 250,000 distinct CDR3 sequences; 20% to 25% are singletons. The source was cultured PBMCs, collected from culture after CMV antigen stimulation. Receptors were obtained from a human donor in good health (CMV status not recorded). Some clones in this sample may be carry-over from other donors' samples.

This clonotype was recorded a few times. V usage is TRBV29-1 and J usage is TRBJ2-5; D not resolved. V lost 0 bases to trimming and J lost 1 base, with 12 bases between them. This CDR3 contains 15 residues. The V gene's germline CDR1 is SQVTM and CDR2 ANQGSEA. The CDR3 protein is CSVEDLGTVQETQYF. CDR3 coding DNA: TGCAGCGTTGAAGATCTAGGAACAGTCCAAGAGACCCAGTACTTC.

This clonotype appeared a few times. The rearrangement uses TRBV3-1 and TRBJ2-1, with 12 bases lining up with TRBD2. This CDR3 is built from 17 residues. Germline V gene sequence: CDR1 LGHDT, CDR2 YNNKEL (reference sequence). Trimming at V came to 0 bases and at J to 4 bases, leaving 4 bases not matched to a gene. As DNA, the CDR3 is TGTGCCAGCAGCCAAGACCAAGGACTAGCGGGGTACAATGAGCAGTTCTTC. It specifies CASSQDQGLAGYNEQFF.

This clonotype has a count of ten or more. V and J are TRBV7-2 and TRBJ2-3; D gene uncertain. The CDR3 extends over 14 amino acids. Looked up from germline, CDR1 is SGHTA and CDR2 is FQGNSA. Deletions cut 2 bases from V and 2 bases from J, with 8 bases between. CDR3 bases: TGTGCCAGCAGCTTATTCGAGAACACAGATACGCAGTATTTT. Translation gives CASSLFENTDTQYF.

A few counts support this clonotype. The genes are TRBV11-1 and TRBJ1-1, with 8 nucleotides matching TRBD1. V lost 3 bases, J lost 4 bases, and 7 bases stayed unmatched. From germline, CDR1 is SGHAT and CDR2 FQDESV (reference sequence). The CDR3 totals 15 residues. For the CDR3, the DNA is TGTGCCAGCAGCTTCCGGACAGGGTCGGGCACTGAAGCTTTCTTT. Its protein product is CASSFRTGSGTEAFF.

V and J are TRBV12-3 or TRBV12-4 and TRBJ2-5; TRBD2 matches 8 bases. This CDR3 spans 14 amino acids. V was pared by 3 bases and J by 4 bases, with 4 bases of the junction left unmatched. CDR3: CASSLAGGIETQYF. For the CDR3, the DNA is TGTGCCAGCAGTTTGGCGGGAGGAATAGAGACCCAGTACTTC.

This clonotype was seen only a few times. The rearrangement joins TRBV6-2 or TRBV6-3 to TRBJ2-1; TRBD1 matches 10 bases. Trimming took 8 bases from V and 3 from J; bases not matched to a gene: 4. Looked up from germline, CDR1 is MNHEY and CDR2 is SVGEGT. CDR3 length: 14 amino acids. The CDR3 loop reads CASRWTGGYNEQFF. The CDR3 DNA sequence: TGTGCCAGCCGATGGACAGGGGGCTACAATGAGCAGTTCTTC.

The chain uses TRBV6-6 and TRBJ2-3; D is unresolved. Per the germline V gene, CDR1 is MNHNY and CDR2 is SVGAGI (reference sequence). V was cut by 2 bases and J by 1 base, with 7 bases left in between. The CDR3 is 14 residues long. For the CDR3, the DNA is TGTGCCAGCAGTTACACGCGCGGCACAGATACGCAGTATTTT. This codes for CASSYTRGTDTQYF.

This clonotype occurred many times. The gene calls are TRBV7-8 and TRBJ2-6, with no clear D. Germline loops: CDR1 SGHVS, CDR2 FQNEAQ. The CDR3 has 15 amino acids. The V and J ends lost 1 base and 3 bases respectively, with 7 bases between them. The chain's CDR3 is CASSLGGGGANVLTF. The CDR3 region has the DNA TGTGCCAGCAGCTTAGGGGGTGGTGGGGCCAACGTCCTGACTTTC.

This clonotype was counted between two and nine times. The chain has TRBV12-3 or TRBV12-4 and TRBJ2-1, with D tentatively TRBD2 (7 bases). The V and J ends lost 2 bases and 8 bases respectively, with 13 bases between them. This CDR3 has 14 amino acids. The CDR3 is CASSLRGGVHEQFF. In DNA, the CDR3 is TGTGCCAGCAGTTTAAGGGGGGGGGTCCATGAGCAGTTCTTC.

V gene TRBV28 combines with J gene TRBJ2-7, with unresolved D. The CDR3 sequence is 13 residues long. The V gene's germline CDR1 is MDHEN and CDR2 SYDVKM. With 6 bases removed from V and 0 bases from J, the gap between germline ends came to 9 bases. CDR3 in DNA: TGTGCCAGCAGAACAGTGAGCTCCTACGAGCAGTACTTC. Its translation is CASRTVSSYEQYF.

V usage is TRBV4-3 and J usage is TRBJ2-1; weak D call: TRBD2 (5 bases). CDR3 length: 18 amino acids. Trimming took off 1 base at V and 3 bases at J, with 19 bases between the two ends. Germline lookup yields CDR1 LGHNA and CDR2 YSLEER. The CDR3 here is CASSQGVPGLGDYNEQFF. DNA of the CDR3: TGCGCCAGCAGCCAAGGGGTTCCCGGACTTGGGGACTACAATGAGCAGTTCTTC.

This clonotype was observed at least ten times. The rearrangement uses TRBV7-2 and TRBJ1-6; D is undetermined. The V gene lost 2 bases and the J gene lost 10 bases, with 15 bases spanning the gap. CDR1 and CDR2 (germline): SGHTA, FQGNSA. This CDR3 spans 15 amino acids. The CDR3 loop reads CASSLWSDNRSPLHF. DNA of the CDR3: TGTGCCAGCAGCTTATGGTCCGACAATCGGTCACCCCTCCACTTT. Using reference TRBV7-2 and TRBJ1-6 for the parts outside the CDR3, the full variable domain is GAGVSQSPSNKVTEKGKDVELRCDPISGHTALYWYRQSLGQGLEFLIYFQGNSAPDKSGLPSDRFSAERTGGSVSTLTIQRTQQEDSAVYLCASSLWSDNRSPLHFGNGTRLTVT.

The chain uses TRBV9 and TRBJ2-5; possible D gene TRBD2, 5 bases. V was trimmed by 0 bases and J by 5 bases, leaving 17 bases between them. CDR1 and CDR2 from the germline V gene are SGDLS and YYNGEE. The CDR3 runs to 16 residues. CDR3: CASSVVGSPSRETQYF. In nucleotides, the CDR3 is TGTGCCAGCAGCGTAGTAGGGAGTCCATCTCGGGAGACCCAGTACTTC.

This clonotype has just a few counts. The CDR3 bases are TGCAGCGTTGATGGCGGTCCGGAGCAGTACTTC. This translates into CSVDGGPEQYF. This sequence joins TRBV29-1 and TRBJ2-7; D gene uncertain. Germline CDR1 reads SQVTM; CDR2 reads ANQGSEA. V was cut by 3 bases and J by 7 bases, with 10 bases left in between. CDR3 length: 11 amino acids.

This clonotype was counted only a few times. This rearrangement joins TRBV20-1 to TRBJ2-2, with 9 bases aligning to TRBD1. CDR1 is DFQATT and CDR2 is SNEGSKA in the germline V gene (reference sequence). The CDR3 contains 15 residues. Trimming removed 1 base from V and 7 bases from J; junction bases left unmatched: 7. The CDR3 here is CSARAGQGGHGELFF. The CDR3, as DNA: TGCAGTGCTAGAGCGGGACAGGGAGGTCACGGGGAGCTGTTTTTT.